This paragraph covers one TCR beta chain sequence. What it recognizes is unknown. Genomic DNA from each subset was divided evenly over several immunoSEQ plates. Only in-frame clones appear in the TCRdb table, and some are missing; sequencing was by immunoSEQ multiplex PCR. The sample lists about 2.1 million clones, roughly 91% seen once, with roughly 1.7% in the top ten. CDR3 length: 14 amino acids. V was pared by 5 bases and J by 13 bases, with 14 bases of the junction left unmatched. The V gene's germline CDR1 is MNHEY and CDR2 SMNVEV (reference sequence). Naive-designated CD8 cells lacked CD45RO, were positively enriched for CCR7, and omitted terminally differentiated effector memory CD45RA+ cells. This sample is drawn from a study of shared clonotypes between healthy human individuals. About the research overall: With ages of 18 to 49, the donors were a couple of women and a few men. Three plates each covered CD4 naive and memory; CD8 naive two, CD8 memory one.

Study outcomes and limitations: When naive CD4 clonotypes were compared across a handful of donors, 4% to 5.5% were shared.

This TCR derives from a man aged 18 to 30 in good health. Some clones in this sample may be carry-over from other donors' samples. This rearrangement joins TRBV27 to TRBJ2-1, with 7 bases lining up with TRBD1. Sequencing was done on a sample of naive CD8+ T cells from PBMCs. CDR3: CASSPIGPTGHQFF. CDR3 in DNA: TGTGCCAGCAGTCCGATAGGCCCGACAGGGCATCAGTTCTTC.